This T cell receptor beta chain stems from a study of tumor and adjacent non-tumor tissue in lung cancer. Study context: Histology: under 15 adenocarcinoma, a couple of squamous cell carcinoma, 1 small cell lung cancer. Stage I to III disease affected 9 to 10 men and roughly 5 women aged about 30 to 76.

This clonotype was counted ten times or more. Its antigen is not known. The template was RNA from unsorted bulk tissue. This non-tumor lung sample came from over 3 cm beyond the tumor edge. Study-wide results and limits: TCR diversity was significantly greater in tumor than normal lung tissue.

TCRbeta libraries were built with three rounds of nested PCR, modified from ARM-PCR. TCRdb re-analysed the multiplex PCR reads in MiXCR, keeping a single row per CDR3 protein. Here the sample spans some 99,000 distinct CDR3 sequences, about 63% being singletons. CDR1 and CDR2 (germline): ENHRY, SYGVKD. The CDR3 spans 16 residues. Trimming took off 0 bases at V and 2 bases at J, with 13 bases between the two ends. This TCR came from a man aged 55 to 70 with non-small cell lung cancer. The specimen sequenced was distant non-tumor lung tissue. The rearrangement links TRBV10-3 to TRBJ1-2, with D tentatively TRBD1 (6 bases). The CDR3 loop reads CAISESGSGANYGYTF. The CDR3 coding sequence is TGTGCCATCAGTGAGTCGGGATCGGGGGCAAACTATGGCTACACCTTC.